The subject of this entry is one T cell receptor (beta chain). Antigen unknown. Use of 60 Vbeta and 13 Jbeta primers characterized the PCR. Assay used: immunoSEQ multiplex PCR; TCRdb lists only in-frame clones, some missing. The sample shows about 190,000 clones, less than 90% of them seen only once. These data originate in a study of cytomegalovirus exposure and HLA in healthy donors. Study findings and constraints: The authors enumerated 180 or so TCR beta chains as linked to cytomegalovirus. Among immune exposure information, only CMV serostatus was available. The authors confirmed in vitro that three CMV-associated chains were specific for CMV antigens. Later genetic work tied a missense DCLRE1C variant to beta-chain V and J trimming.

With 6 bases removed from V and 5 bases from J, the gap between germline ends came to 14 bases. Germline V gene data show CDR1 as MDHEN and CDR2 as SYDVKM. The CDR3 totals 13 residues. The specimen was PBMCs. The J gene is TRBJ2-7, the V gene TRBV28; possible D gene TRBD2, 5 bases. The clonotype comes from a woman under 40 in good health and CMV-seronegative. CDR3 DNA sequence: TGTGCCAGCAGCGTTGGTACGGGGAACGAGCAGTACTTC. This translates into CASSVGTGNEQYF.